This is a list of T cell receptor beta chains from one sample in a study of T cell responses to AZD1222 COVID-19 vaccine. Using immunoSEQ multiplex PCR, the repertoire was profiled, and TCRdb retains in-frame clones only, with some absent. The sample lists about 140,000 clones; approximately 85% were seen once. The sequences come from peripheral blood, collected 28 days after the second dose of the MenACWY control vaccine. The receptor set was obtained from an adult who received the MenACWY meningococcal vaccine as a control. CDR3s include the opening cysteine and the closing phenylalanine or tryptophan. Each record gives: clone size, J gene, D gene, V gene, CDR3 protein, CDR3 DNA. A D gene is named only where the DNA matches it firmly. The size of a clone is reported for some rows only, either as once, few or many, or as a class for expanded clones.

.	TRBJ1-2	.	TRBV19	CASSLRGGEGGYTF	TGTGCCAGTAGTCTGCGAGGGGGGGAAGGTGGCTACACCTTC
.	TRBJ2-3	.	TRBV4-2	CASSLEGRGTDTQYF	TGTGCCAGCAGCCTGGAGGGTCGGGGCACAGATACGCAGTATTTT
.	TRBJ1-2	TRBD1	TRBV19	CASRSRDRNYGYTF	TGTGCCAGTAGGTCCCGGGACAGGAATTATGGCTACACCTTC
.	TRBJ2-7	.	TRBV7-9	CASSLGIDEQYF	TGTGCCAGCAGCTTAGGTATAGACGAGCAGTACTTC
few	TRBJ1-2	.	TRBV28	CATVLGSVSGYTF	TGTGCCACCGTTTTGGGCAGCGTAAGCGGCTACACCTTC
.	TRBJ1-6	.	TRBV28	CASSLTATSPLHF	TGTGCCAGCAGTTTAACAGCAACGTCACCCCTCCACTTT
.	TRBJ1-2	.	TRBV28	CASSFAQNYGYTF	TGTGCCAGCAGTTTCGCACAGAACTATGGCTACACCTTC
once	TRBJ2-2	.	TRBV6-1	CASSEAHLTGELFF	TGTGCCAGCAGTGAAGCTCACCTCACCGGGGAGCTGTTTTTT
.	TRBJ1-6	.	TRBV4-3	CASSLTKSDSPLHF	TGCGCCAGCAGCCTAACAAAGTCGGATTCACCCCTCCACTTT
once	TRBJ1-2	.	TRBV5-1	CASSFMENYGYTF	TGCGCCAGCAGCTTCATGGAGAACTATGGCTACACCTTC
.	TRBJ2-7	.	TRBV5-1	CASSLALHTGSYEQYF	TGCGCCAGCAGCTTGGCCCTACATACAGGCTCCTACGAGCAGTACTTC
once	TRBJ1-1	.	TRBV7-9	CASSLYGAEAEAFF	TGTGCCAGCAGCTTATATGGGGCTGAGGCTGAAGCTTTCTTT
.	TRBJ2-7	.	TRBV9	CASSVPLGSASSYEQYF	TGTGCCAGCAGCGTTCCTCTTGGGAGTGCCAGCTCCTACGAGCAGTACTTC
.	TRBJ1-2	.	TRBV19	CASSRDGLYGYTF	TGTGCCAGTAGCCGGGACGGACTATATGGCTACACCTTC
.	TRBJ1-5	.	TRBV27	CASSLRQDSNQPQHF	TGTGCCAGCAGTTTGCGACAAGATAGCAATCAGCCCCAGCATTTT
.	TRBJ2-3	TRBD2	TRBV9	CASSAGLAGGSDTQYF	TGTGCCAGCAGCGCGGGACTAGCGGGGGGGTCAGATACGCAGTATTTT
.	TRBJ1-2	TRBD1	TRBV19	CASSGGTDYGYTF	TGTGCCAGTAGTGGGGGGACAGACTATGGCTACACCTTC
.	TRBJ1-4	.	TRBV3-1/TRBV3-2	CASSQDWRFQEKLFF	TGTGCCAGCAGCCAAGATTGGCGGTTCCAGGAAAAACTGTTTTTT
.	TRBJ2-2	TRBD2	TRBV5-4	CASSLLAGGTGELFF	TGTGCCAGCAGCTTGTTAGCGGGGGGCACCGGGGAGCTGTTTTTT
.	TRBJ1-2	.	TRBV7-2	CASSQGQDYGYTF	TGTGCCAGCAGCCAGGGACAAGATTATGGCTACACCTTC
.	TRBJ1-1	.	TRBV5-4	CASSPGTHTSEAFF	TGTGCCAGCAGCCCGGGGACACACACCTCTGAAGCTTTCTTT
.	TRBJ1-2	.	TRBV12-3/TRBV12-4	CASTIEEDYGYTF	TGTGCCAGCACCATTGAGGAGGACTATGGCTACACCTTC
.	TRBJ1-5	.	TRBV9	CASSPLGNSNQPQHF	TGTGCCAGCAGCCCTCTGGGGAATAGCAATCAGCCCCAGCATTTT
.	TRBJ1-5	.	TRBV11-2	CASSPGGNQPQHF	TGTGCCAGCAGCCCTGGGGGGAATCAGCCCCAGCATTTT
.	TRBJ1-2	.	TRBV27	CASSLGRYGRYTF	TGTGCCAGCAGTTTAGGGCGGTACGGACGATACACCTTC
.	TRBJ1-2	.	TRBV12-3/TRBV12-4	CASSFLGPYGYTF	TGTGCCAGCAGTTTTTTGGGCCCCTATGGCTACACCTTC
.	TRBJ2-3	.	TRBV24-1	CATSDRLESTDTQYF	TGTGCCACCAGTGACCGACTAGAGTCCACAGATACGCAGTATTTT
.	TRBJ2-7	.	TRBV7-2	CASSLGQIHYEQYF	TGTGCCAGCAGCTTAGGCCAAATCCACTACGAGCAGTACTTC
.	TRBJ2-7	.	TRBV3-1/TRBV3-2	CASSPREYEQYF	TGTGCCAGCAGCCCTAGGGAATACGAGCAGTACTTC
few	TRBJ1-3	.	TRBV6-5	CASSPDRSGNTIYF	TGTGCCAGCAGTCCGGACAGATCTGGAAACACCATATATTTT
.	TRBJ2-7	.	TRBV11-3	CASRGPSYEQYF	TGTGCCAGCCGGGGGCCCTCCTACGAGCAGTACTTC
.	TRBJ1-1	.	TRBV2	CASRFDIMNTEAFF	TGTGCCAGCAGATTCGACATAATGAACACTGAAGCTTTCTTT
.	TRBJ1-2	.	TRBV29-1	CSVDLEAGDGYTF	TGCAGCGTTGACCTGGAGGCAGGGGATGGCTACACCTTC
once	TRBJ2-3	.	TRBV5-5	CASSLQFGTDTQYF	TGTGCCAGCAGCTTGCAGTTTGGAACAGATACGCAGTATTTT
.	TRBJ1-5	.	TRBV3-1/TRBV3-2	CASSQSGNNQPQHF	TGTGCCAGCAGCCAGTCGGGGAACAATCAGCCCCAGCATTTT
.	TRBJ1-2	TRBD1	TRBV9	CASSGRTGTFGYTF	TGTGCCAGCAGCGGACGGACAGGGACGTTTGGCTACACCTTC
.	TRBJ1-6	.	TRBV7-9	CASSLNLGSYNSPLHF	TGTGCCAGCAGCTTAAATCTCGGCTCCTATAATTCACCCCTCCACTTT
.	TRBJ2-5	.	TRBV5-6	CASSLWLLGETQYF	TGTGCCAGCAGCTTGTGGCTCCTGGGGGAGACCCAGTACTTC